These 9 T cell receptor beta chains originate from one sample sequenced in a study of early stage breast cancer tumors. Produced via immunoSEQ multiplex PCR; TCRdb's table is partial and in-frame only. This table holds some 70,000 clones, more than 60% found once. Sequencing was done on a sample of blood. The receptor source for this set is a person between 60 and 69 years old with breast cancer.

The chain links TRBV28 to TRBJ2-7, with D perhaps being TRBD1 or TRBD2 (5 bases each). CDR1 and CDR2 from the germline V gene are MDHEN and SYDVKM. The CDR3 sequence is 19 residues long. The V gene lost 3 bases and the J gene lost 0 bases, with 24 bases spanning the gap. The CDR3 loop is CASSLPSGLTVENSYEQYF. DNA of the CDR3: TGTGCCAGCAGTTTGCCTTCGGGGCTTACGGTAGAGAACTCCTACGAGCAGTACTTC.

CDR3 in DNA: TGTGCCAGCAGCTCGCAGGGGGCGTCCTACAATGAGCAGTTCTTC. Translated, it gives CASSSQGASYNEQFF. The V and J genes are TRBV9 and TRBJ2-1, with 8 bases fitting TRBD1. The CDR3 has 15 residues. V shed 4 bases, J shed 1 base, and the junction held 4 bases outside the gene matches. Germline V CDR1 and CDR2: SGDLS, YYNGEE. The entire variable domain, with the rest obtained from reference TRBV9 and TRBJ2-1, is as follows: DSGVTQTPKHLITATGQRVTLRCSPRSGDLSVYWYQQSLDQGLQFLIQYYNGEERAKGNILERFSAQQFPDLHSELNLSSLELGDSALYFCASSSQGASYNEQFFGPGTRLTVL.

This chain joins TRBV15 and TRBJ2-2; D gene ambiguous. Germline CDR1 reads LNHNV; CDR2 reads YYDKDF (reference sequence). The CDR3 is 14 residues long. The V gene lost 3 bases and the J gene lost 8 bases, with 13 bases spanning the gap. Here the CDR3 reads CATSSRTTGGELFF. CDR3 bases: TGTGCCACCAGCAGCCGAACGACCGGGGGGGAGCTGTTTTTT.

The chain combines TRBV5-1 with TRBJ2-6; the D call may be TRBD1 or TRBD2 (6 bases each). This CDR3 has 19 amino acids. The V gene lost 2 bases and the J gene lost 0 bases, with 18 bases spanning the gap. Looked up from germline, CDR1 is SGHRS and CDR2 is YFSETQ. The CDR3 is CASSLTGGGYSSGANVLTF. In DNA, the CDR3 is TGCGCCAGCAGCTTAACCGGGGGCGGGTATAGCTCTGGGGCCAACGTCCTGACTTTC.

V usage is TRBV28 and J usage is TRBJ2-7; D possibly corresponds to TRBD1 (6 bases). From germline, CDR1 is MDHEN and CDR2 SYDVKM. The CDR3 consists of 16 residues. V was cut by 2 bases and J by 2 bases, with 16 bases left in between. CDR3 protein: CASSLNEGDTTYEQYF. The CDR3 DNA follows: TGTGCCAGCAGTTTAAATGAGGGGGACACAACCTACGAGCAGTACTTC.

V and J are TRBV7-9 and TRBJ1-4, with 8 bases that match TRBD1. CDR1 and CDR2 (germline): SEHNR, FQNEAQ (reference sequence). Trimming at V came to 1 base and at J to 8 bases, leaving 3 bases not matched to a gene. The length of the CDR3 is 14 residues. This chain's CDR3 is CASSLGQGKEKLFF. DNA of the CDR3: TGTGCCAGCAGCTTAGGACAGGGGAAAGAAAAACTGTTTTTT.

This clone was observed a single time. The chain combines TRBV7-3 with TRBJ1-6, with 10 bases that match TRBD1. The CDR3 covers 20 residues. The V gene's germline CDR1 is SGHTA and CDR2 FQGTGA. Trimming cost V 5 bases and J 0 bases; bases outside gene matches: 13. The CDR3 sequence: CASSPKRGTGVSSYNSPLHF. CDR3 bases: TGTGCCAGCAGCCCTAAAAGGGGGACAGGGGTCAGCTCCTATAATTCACCCCTCCACTTT.

There are a few counts of this clone. The rearrangement links TRBV2 to TRBJ2-1; D is possibly TRBD1 or TRBD2 (5 bases each). The V gene's germline CDR1 is SNHLY and CDR2 FYNNEI. V was trimmed by 8 bases and J by 9 bases, leaving 17 bases between them. CDR3 size: 13 residues. The CDR3 loop reads CASGGQGDGEQFF. The CDR3 DNA reads as TGTGCCAGCGGGGGTCAGGGCGATGGTGAGCAGTTCTTC.

V and J are TRBV5-1 and TRBJ2-1; TRBD2 is a possible D gene (6 bases). Trimming cost V 3 bases and J 9 bases, with 13 bases left between them. Germline assignment: CDR1 SGHRS and CDR2 YFSETQ. CDR3 length equals 13 residues. DNA of the CDR3: TGCGCCAGCAGCTCGGGGGAAGCGGGTGAGCAGTTCTTC. Its protein product is CASSSGEAGEQFF.